This T cell receptor (beta chain) was documented in a study of cytomegalovirus exposure and HLA in healthy donors (dated by TCRdb to about 2017). About the study as a whole: In an earlier analysis of some 610 of the donors, about 260 Gb of sequence data and approximately 120 million unique TCR beta sequences from 150 million to 200 million T cells were reported. An early release that covered approximately 600 HLA-typed donors contained 250 to 350 gigabases of sequencing data and tens of millions of unique TCR sequences. The genetic ancestry cluster associated with self-reported Caucasian donors included roughly 84% of the approximately 410 genotyped donors. The study aimed to test whether signatures of past pathogen exposure could be identified by cataloging public T cell receptors. The study profiled the T cell repertoires of hundreds of subjects by immunosequencing and related them to cytomegalovirus serostatus. A separate validation cohort of approximately 130 different subjects was used in addition to the approximately 610-subject first cohort. High-throughput TCR immunosequencing, statistical association of individual TCRs with disease status, and machine learning were combined to predict cytomegalovirus infection status. A later analysis re-examined previously published TCR beta repertoires from about 670 donors and added high-resolution HLA genotyping to investigate patterns of TCR occurrence. Rather than using new phenotypic data, the later analysis identified candidate immune exposures from TCR beta sequences and from how often those sequences occurred across donors. To decide whether each TCR beta V gene segment behaved as functional or pseudogenic, an earlier analysis of some 540 of the donors relied on high-throughput TCR beta sequencing. Donor age, sex, ethnicity and CMV serostatus were collected together with the repertoire data. A later genetic analysis used genome-wide SNP genotypes for 398 of the 666 donors, treating that subset as a discovery cohort. All discovery cohort repertoires had been generated on a single sequencing platform. Class I and class II HLA loci were covered by the typing at four-digit resolution. Typing coverage varied by locus: roughly 629-630 donors for A, B, C, DRB1 and DQB1; roughly 500 for DQA1; over 600 for DPA1; approximately 490 for DPB1. Several DR-DQ haplotypes were handled as single units for association and clustering because linkage in the cohort was strong. Among a few hundred genotyped donors of the cohort, an average of roughly 240,000 unique TCR beta nucleotide sequences were sequenced per donor, approximately 20% of them non-productive.

The study at large found these results: Roughly uniform sequencing depth across donors was assumed in presence/absence analyses, although this assumption may not hold. A few of the identified cytomegalovirus-associated TCR beta chains were confirmed in vitro to be specific for cytomegalovirus antigens. Because HLA typing was missing for some donors at each locus, association tests included only the typed subset. Across donors, most TCR sequences were observed very rarely, whereas some public TCRs were present in many individuals. A later genetic analysis reported fewer N-insertions in productive TCRs among donors in an Asian-associated ancestry cluster than the 666-donor mean. It was suggested by the authors that the approach could potentially be generalized to other disease states and immunological phenotypes. A later analysis associated 15,000 to 20,000 TCR beta sequences with specific HLA alleles at a false discovery rate of 0.05. Only TCR beta chains were sequenced in this cohort, and the absence of alpha or paired-chain data limited detectable features. A later analysis found that most CMV-associated TCR beta chains appeared HLA-restricted, with HLA associations seemingly driven largely by CMV exposure. In a later analysis, HLA-associated TCR beta chains showed more clonal expansion and lower generation probabilities than non-associated chains that were equally common. A later genetic analysis associated a missense DCLRE1C variant with V-gene and J-gene trimming of TCR beta chains, and an independent cohort replicated the association. For the cohort, immune exposure information was limited to CMV serostatus. Linkage disequilibrium might explain the correlated functional status among segregating V segments, but an unknown experimental factor could not be ruled out. A later analysis found that TCR association rates varied across HLA loci, with DRB1 alleles showing the most associated TCRs and HLA-C alleles the fewest. Strong co-occurrence of HLA alleles, especially DR and DQ, made assigning TCR associations to individual alleles difficult. A further reported finding was that TCR beta sequences accurately predicted the HLA-A and HLA-B alleles for most subjects in the first cohort. A cluster of highly shared sequence variants was judged likely to be a technical artifact of the sequencing pipeline. Broadly in line with IMGT annotations, most TCR beta V segments showed up in productive rearrangements about 87% or about 30% of the time in an earlier analysis of under 700 of the donors. Over 15 rarely observed V segments, including chromosome 9 orphons, were excluded from the earlier analysis of about 610 of the donors because counts were too low. Several of the top co-occurrence clusters appeared to be linked to parvovirus B19, influenza, CMV and Epstein-Barr virus, according to a later analysis. A total of roughly 160 TCR beta chains were listed by the study as associated with cytomegalovirus. Because the 87-base-pair reads could not distinguish some IMGT-functional V segments, including TRBV6-2 and TRBV6-3, those segments were excluded. The classifier was reported to diagnose cytomegalovirus status with high specificity and sensitivity in both the original and validation cohorts.

The cohort comprised more than 550 healthy bone marrow donors. Cohort members were all nominally healthy when sampled, although unrecorded immune exposures were likely present. The donor tested CMV seropositive, placing the donor among the approximately 290 seropositive members of the cohort. Every donor gave a peripheral blood sample, and the peripheral blood mononuclear cells from that sample were used for TCR beta sequencing. Genomic DNA was extracted from the blood cell samples with the Qiagen DNeasy Blood Extraction Kit. There are 14 amino acids in the CDR3, from cysteine to phenylalanine inclusive. Just the 42-base CDR3 DNA is kept, in frame starting at base 1. From a lookup of the germline V gene (reference sequence), CDR1 and CDR2 are MNHEY and SMNVEV. At the junction V is shortened by 4 bases and J by 2 bases, with 9 bases in between. Library generation was performed with the immunoSEQ multiplex PCR assay. A mixture of 60 forward primers for TCR Vbeta segments and 13 reverse primers for TCR Jbeta segments was used in the multiplex PCR. A multiplex PCR assay on genomic DNA amplified the CDR3 region of rearranged TCR beta genes. On the Illumina HiSeq System, the amplified TCR beta libraries were sequenced as 87-base-pair reads. The original methods were these. A later analysis tallied some 79 million unique TCR beta chains across the roughly 610 repertoires, and about 12 million of those chains were shared by two or more donors. A nearest-neighbor algorithm error-corrected the raw reads and collapsed the reads into unique sequences, merging closely related sequences to remove PCR and sequencing errors. CDR3 sequences were aligned to IMGT reference sequences to assign V, D and J gene segments. For a sequence to be retained, a match of at least six nucleotides was required to both a V gene segment and a J gene segment. Rearrangements were called productive when the CDR3 lacked stop codons and stayed in frame with V and J; all others were non-productive. Following IMGT convention, CDR3 was defined as the stretch from the second conserved V-encoded cysteine to the conserved J-encoded phenylalanine. The earlier analysis of 450 to 750 of the donors excluded any sequence lacking an unambiguous match to a single V gene segment. An earlier analysis of several hundred of the donors classified V segments as functional when productive rearrangements were above 56.7% and as segregating when the standard deviation between donors was above 5%. A statistical classification framework was built for diagnosing cytomegalovirus status from the catalog of TCR beta chain sequences. In a later analysis, V and J genes were assigned by comparing TCR nucleotide sequences against IMGT/GENE-DB human TR gene sequences. Using the TCRdist pipeline, a later analysis assigned CDR3 sequences along with most-parsimonious VDJ recombination scenarios. In a later analysis, each TCR beta chain was defined by its CDR3 amino acid sequence together with its V-gene family, and reads without a unique V-gene family were excluded. To address suspected cross-contamination and a sequencing artifact, a later analysis removed 550 to 750 highly shared, low-generation-probability nucleotide sequences. For each public chain, a later analysis derived a clonal expansion index from normalized ranks of inferred template counts within each repertoire. In a later analysis, generation probabilities were computed using a VDJ recombination model fitted to out-of-frame rearrangements, and the results were checked against IGoR. Hypergeometric tests were used in a later analysis to score TCR-TCR, TCR-HLA and TCR-CMV co-occurrence, with a repertoire-size bias correction applied to the TCR pairs. To estimate false discovery rates, a later analysis permuted the HLA or CMV assignments 20 times. In a later analysis, co-occurring TCRs were grouped using DBSCAN, with TCRdist sequence similarity added in when clustering inside HLA-allele-positive subsets. Repertoires with fewer than 30,000 or more than 120,000 public chains, plus five repertoires with anomalous nucleotide sharing, were excluded from co-occurrence clustering. The table was pulled from immuneACCESS by TCRdb, which kept in-frame rearrangements only. Such tables lose some clones; where checked, under half of the loss comes from unresolved V genes, and the rest has no known cause. For V, J and clone size, that table is used; D and trimming come from the DNA. This sample's table lists about 200,000 clones. The top ten hold roughly 1.1% of the sample.

A word on this clone: Its binding antigen is unknown.

The sequence is built from TRBV27 and TRBJ1-3; the D gene is possibly TRBD1, with 6 bases matching. Sequenced: PBMCs. The sequence derives from a girl under 10 years old in good health and CMV-seropositive. This receptor has the CDR3 CASSSGAAGNTIYF. Here is the DNA: TGTGCCAGCAGTTCAGGGGCGGCTGGAAACACCATATATTTT.